A selection of T cell receptor beta chains follows, all from one sample in a study of identical twins. TCRdb processed the 5' RACE reads anew with MiXCR; each CDR3 protein has one entry. The repertoire holds approximately 690,000 distinct CDR3 sequences, with around 6.1% as singletons. Input material: naive T cells sorted from blood. These receptors came from a man in his late teens or twenties in good health. Each CDR3 is given with its conserved first and last residue. D genes are given only for firm matches. Only part of the rows carry a size: once, few, many, or a class if the clone is expanded.

clone size,J gene,V gene,D gene,CDR3 DNA,CDR3 protein
NA,TRBJ1-2,TRBV7-2,NA,TGTGCCAGCAGCTTAGTTGTTCATGGGGATTATGGCTACACCTTC,CASSLVVHGDYGYTF
NA,TRBJ2-5,TRBV15,NA,TGTGCCACCGGTTACGAGCGGCAAGAGACCCAGTACTTC,CATGYERQETQYF
many,TRBJ2-1,TRBV28,TRBD2,TGTGCCAGCAGCCGCTTAAGCGGGAGGAAGATCTTC,CASSRLSGRKIF
many,TRBJ2-5,TRBV10-2,NA,TGCGCCAGCGCAGGGGGAGGGGTGACCCAGTACTTC,CASAGGGVTQYF
many,TRBJ2-1,TRBV24-1,NA,TGTGCCACCCGGGGCTACTACAATGAGCAGTTCTTC,CATRGYYNEQFF
few,TRBJ2-4,TRBV18,NA,TGTGCCAGCTCATCACTCGGTCCCGGTGACCTAGCCAAAAACATTCAGTACTTC,CASSSLGPGDLAKNIQYF
many,TRBJ1-5,TRBV5-1,NA,TGCGCCAGCAGCGTGACAGCCGATCAGCCCCAGCATTTT,CASSVTADQPQHF
many,TRBJ2-1,TRBV12-3/TRBV12-4,TRBD2,TGTGCCAGCAGCAGAGGACTAGAAGACGGCAATGAGCAGTTCTTC,CASSRGLEDGNEQFF
NA,TRBJ1-5,TRBV4-1,NA,TGCGCCAGCAGCCAAGATCAGGCAGGGATCTTACCCCAGCATTTT,CASSQDQAGILPQHF
many,TRBJ2-7,TRBV20-1,TRBD2,TGCAGTGCTAGGGGGCTAGCGGGGAGTTCCTGGGAGCAGTACTTC,CSARGLAGSSWEQYF
many,TRBJ2-5,TRBV29-1,TRBD2,TGCAGCGTCCGCAGGACACGGGGGGAAGAGACCCAGTACTTC,CSVRRTRGEETQYF
NA,TRBJ2-2,TRBV4-3,NA,TGCGCCAGCAGCGTACTTATCACCGGGGAGCTGTTTTTT,CASSVLITGELFF
many,TRBJ2-1,TRBV27,TRBD2,TGTGCCAGCACCGGGACTAGTACTATCCATGAGCAGTTCTTC,CASTGTSTIHEQFF
many,TRBJ2-3,TRBV6-2/TRBV6-3,TRBD1,TGTGCCAGCAGCAACATCTTTGAGACAGGGGAGTTTGGTACGCAGTATTTT,CASSNIFETGEFGTQYF
NA,TRBJ1-4,TRBV12-3/TRBV12-4,NA,TGTGCCAGCAGTCTCCTCGGAAATGAAAAACTGTTTTTT,CASSLLGNEKLFF
many,TRBJ2-2,TRBV19,NA,TGTGCCAGTAGTCCCCCCCCCTCAGCCACCGGGGAGCTGTTTTTT,CASSPPPSATGELFF
few,TRBJ2-7,TRBV12-3/TRBV12-4,TRBD1,TGTGCCAGCAGTGGAGCGGGACAGGGGGCCTACGAGCAGTACTTC,CASSGAGQGAYEQYF
few,TRBJ2-3,TRBV6-2/TRBV6-3,NA,TGTGCCAGCAGTTACGGGCCCCTTCGCACAGATACGCAGTATTTT,CASSYGPLRTDTQYF
many,TRBJ2-1,TRBV28,TRBD2,TGTGCCAGCAGTTTAGCTGGCGGGAGGGTCGCCCACAATGAGCAGTTCTTC,CASSLAGGRVAHNEQFF
many,TRBJ1-1,TRBV10-3,NA,TGTGCCATCAGTGATACAGGAGGGAACACTGAAGCTTTCTTT,CAISDTGGNTEAFF
many,TRBJ1-3,TRBV20-1,NA,TGCAGTGCTAGAGATGAAGTGGTCTCTGGAAACACCATATATTTT,CSARDEVVSGNTIYF
many,TRBJ2-7,TRBV27,TRBD2,TGTGCCAGCAGCTGGACTAGCGGAACCTACGAGCAGTACTTC,CASSWTSGTYEQYF
many,TRBJ1-6,TRBV12-3/TRBV12-4,NA,TGTGCCAGCGGTAGGAATTCACCCCTCCACTTT,CASGRNSPLHF
NA,TRBJ2-7,TRBV6-2/TRBV6-3,NA,TGTGCCAGCAGTTACCGCGGGACAGTGGGGGAGCAGTACTTC,CASSYRGTVGEQYF
NA,TRBJ2-4,TRBV9,NA,TGTGTCAGCAGCGTAGGTCTGTGGCGACGGGACATTCAGTACTTC,CVSSVGLWRRDIQYF
NA,TRBJ1-1,TRBV6-2/TRBV6-3,NA,TGTGCCAGCAGTCTCAGCCCCCCAGGACCTCCGACAAGGATGAACACTGAAGCTTTCTTT,CASSLSPPGPPTRMNTEAFF
NA,TRBJ2-5,TRBV6-5,NA,TGTGCCAGCAGTTACACCCACAGCGTCGGGACCCAGTACTTC,CASSYTHSVGTQYF
NA,TRBJ2-2,TRBV5-1,NA,TGCGCCAGCAGCTCAAACGCCGGGGAGCTGTTTTTT,CASSSNAGELFF
NA,TRBJ1-4,TRBV5-1,NA,TGCGCCAGCAGCCTCGACCCGCGGCCTGAAGAAAAACTGTTTTTT,CASSLDPRPEEKLFF
NA,TRBJ1-5,TRBV21-1,NA,TGTGCCAGCAGCAAGCGGGACAGGAGGTTTTTTTTTCCCCAGCATTTT,CASSKRDRRFFFPQHF
NA,TRBJ1-2,TRBV18,NA,TGTGCCAGCTCACCACTTTTGGACACGACCTATGGCTACACCTTC,CASSPLLDTTYGYTF
many,TRBJ2-2,TRBV29-1,NA,TGCAGCGTTGGACAGGTTTGGACCGGGGAGCTGTTTTTT,CSVGQVWTGELFF
many,TRBJ2-1,TRBV10-2,NA,TGCGCCAGCAGTGACCCGCTAGCGTACACCTACAATGAGCAGTTCTTC,CASSDPLAYTYNEQFF
many,TRBJ1-6,TRBV6-5,NA,TGTGCCAGCAGTTACTCTTCTGCCAGCTCCTATAATTCACCCCTCCACTTT,CASSYSSASSYNSPLHF
many,TRBJ2-1,TRBV15,NA,TGTGCCACCAGCTGGGTTCGACTAGGCGGGACCCGGTTCTTC,CATSWVRLGGTRFF
few,TRBJ2-1,TRBV5-1,NA,TGCGCCAGCAGGGGAGAGCAGGGTTCCTACAATGAGCAGTTCTTC,CASRGEQGSYNEQFF
few,TRBJ2-2,TRBV5-1,NA,TGCGCCAGCAAGGAGGGGGCGGGAAGCGGGGAGCTGTTTTTT,CASKEGAGSGELFF
many,TRBJ1-4,TRBV20-1,NA,TGCAGTGCTAGAGACTCCAGGGTAGCGACTAATGAAAAACTGTTTTTT,CSARDSRVATNEKLFF
NA,TRBJ2-2,TRBV20-1,NA,TGCAGTGCTAGAGCCCAGGAACGTACAGGGCTCACCGGGGAGCTGTTTTTT,CSARAQERTGLTGELFF
few,TRBJ1-2,TRBV5-1,NA,TGCGCCAGCAGCGAACCTACTGGGTTCTATGGCTACACCTTC,CASSEPTGFYGYTF
many,TRBJ1-1,TRBV4-3,NA,TGCGCCAGCAGCCAAGATACTGGGGTCGACTCGATGAACACTGAAGCTTTCTTT,CASSQDTGVDSMNTEAFF
few,TRBJ1-5,TRBV24-1,TRBD1,TGTGCCACCAGTGACATGACAGGGGGTAATCAGCCCCAGCATTTT,CATSDMTGGNQPQHF